Shown below are 32 T cell receptor beta chains from a single sample sequenced in a study of blood T cell repertoires in COVID-19. Sequencing was performed with immunoSEQ multiplex PCR; in TCRdb, only in-frame clones are kept and a portion is missing. This sample has tens of thousands of clones; approximately 82% occur once, and the top ten carry roughly an eighth. The specimen was peripheral blood. Every receptor here comes from a human donor in a cohort sampled during active COVID-19.

The V and J genes are TRBV12-3 or TRBV12-4 and TRBJ1-1; D call uncertain. CDR3 length equals 11 residues. Trimming cost V 5 bases and J 10 bases, with 11 bases left between them. Written as DNA, the CDR3 is TGTGCCAGCAGTCGCCGGGATTCAGCTTTCTTT. Its translation is CASSRRDSAFF.

The chain uses TRBV6-5 and TRBJ1-6; D uncertain. Germline CDR1 reads MNHEY; CDR2 reads SVGAGI. V was pared by 6 bases and J by 0 bases, with 6 bases between. The CDR3 is 14 residues long. The CDR3 DNA sequence: TGTGCCAGCAGACAGAGCTCCTATAATTCACCCCTCCACTTT. Translated: CASRQSSYNSPLHF.

This chain links TRBV5-1 with TRBJ2-3; D is uncertain. Germline-derived CDR1 and CDR2 are SGHRS and YFSETQ. CDR3 length equals 15 residues. The germline V and J ends were trimmed by 4 bases and 0 bases, with 12 bases remaining between them. The CDR3 loop reads CASSDSPYSTDTQYF. CDR3 nucleotides: TGCGCCAGCAGCGATAGCCCTTATAGCACAGATACGCAGTATTTT.

The rearrangement uses TRBV6-5 and TRBJ2-7; maybe TRBD2 (6 bases). The germline CDR1 and CDR2 sequences are MNHEY and SVGAGI. Trimming stripped 8 bases from V and 1 base from J, with 18 bases between. The CDR3 loop spans 15 amino acids. The CDR3 sequence is CASRREDGGSYEQYF. CDR3 coding DNA: TGTGCCAGCCGTAGAGAGGACGGGGGATCCTACGAGCAGTACTTC.

The V and J genes are TRBV28 and TRBJ1-4; D not certain. V was shortened by 6 bases and J by 6 bases, with 5 bases between the two germline ends. Germline CDR1 reads MDHEN; CDR2 reads SYDVKM. This CDR3 has 11 amino acids. The CDR3 DNA follows: TGTGCCAGCAGGGGAGATGAAAAACTGTTTTTT. Translation: CASRGDEKLFF.

The CDR3 bases are TGTGCCAGCAGCCAAAGGACTAGCGGGGGCGGAGAGCAGTTCTTC. Translating gives CASSQRTSGGGEQFF. The genes are TRBV11-2 and TRBJ2-1; 13 bases line up with TRBD2. The trim removed 5 bases at V and 10 bases at J, leaving 8 bases unmatched. The CDR3 is 15 amino acids. The germline gives CDR1 SGHAT, CDR2 FQNNGV. Full variable domain (remainder filled in from reference TRBV11-2 and TRBJ2-1): EAGVAQSPRYKIIEKRQSVAFWCNPISGHATLYWYQQILGQGPKLLIQFQNNGVVDDSQLPKDRFSAERLKGVDSTLKIQPAKLEDSAVYLCASSQRTSGGGEQFFGPGTRLTVL.

This clone appeared a single time. V gene TRBV4-1 combines with J gene TRBJ1-4; no reliable D call. Germline V CDR1 and CDR2: MGHRA, YSYEKL. V was trimmed by 3 bases and J by 0 bases, leaving 11 bases between them. This CDR3 spans 16 amino acids. The CDR3, as DNA: TGCGCCAGCAGCCAGGGGAGACTGGCAACTAATGAAAAACTGTTTTTT. It specifies CASSQGRLATNEKLFF.

V is TRBV4-2 and J is TRBJ2-5, with TRBD2 as a possible D gene (7 bases). Germline lookup yields CDR1 LGHNA and CDR2 YNFKEQ. The CDR3 extends over 16 amino acids. V lost 0 bases and J 5 bases, leaving 16 bases between the germline ends. This chain's CDR3 is CASSQDPGGGHETQYF. The CDR3 DNA is TGTGCCAGCAGCCAAGATCCGGGCGGGGGCCACGAGACCCAGTACTTC.

The chain combines TRBV19 with TRBJ1-1; tentative D call: TRBD1 (6 bases). Trimming stripped 6 bases from V and 0 bases from J, with 11 bases between. Germline values: CDR1 LNHDA, CDR2 SQIVND (reference sequence). The CDR3 consists of 14 residues. The CDR3 loop reads CASRTGQLNTEAFF. Here the CDR3 DNA reads TGTGCCAGTAGGACGGGACAACTGAACACTGAAGCTTTCTTT. The whole variable domain, remainder taken from reference TRBV19 and TRBJ1-1, is DGGITQSPKYLFRKEGQNVTLSCEQNLNHDAMYWYRQDPGQGLRLIYYSQIVNDFQKGDIAEGYSVSREKKESFPLTVTSAQKNPTAFYLCASRTGQLNTEAFFGQGTRLTVV.

The rearrangement links TRBV6-2 or TRBV6-3 to TRBJ2-7, with 9 positions matching TRBD1. Germline CDR1 MNHEY, CDR2 SVGEGT. The CDR3 consists of 14 residues. V was clipped by 5 bases and J by 3 bases; unmatched bases: 5. The CDR3 DNA sequence: TGTGCCAGCAGTAAACAGGGGGCTGGCTACGAGCAGTACTTC. Encoded protein: CASSKQGAGYEQYF.

The chain is built from TRBV5-5 and TRBJ1-5; D may be TRBD1 (6 bases). Germline CDR1 is SGHKS and CDR2 is YYEKEE (reference sequence). Trimming removed 5 bases from V and 0 bases from J, with 12 bases in between. The CDR3 runs 15 residues. The CDR3 nucleotides are TGTGCCAGCAGACGGGACACCTATAGCAATCAGCCCCAGCATTTT. This sequence encodes CASRRDTYSNQPQHF.

This clone was seen only once. The chain couples TRBV6-4 to TRBJ2-2; TRBD2 aligns across 7 bases. V lost 6 bases, J lost 5 bases, and 3 bases stayed unmatched. The germline V gene encodes CDR1 MRHNA and CDR2 SNTAGT. The CDR3 is 13 residues long. CDR3 residues: CASRGAGTGELFF. The CDR3 DNA reads TGTGCCAGCAGAGGAGCGGGAACCGGGGAGCTGTTTTTT.

The chain uses TRBV5-5 and TRBJ1-4; 7 nucleotides line up with TRBD1. The V segment lost 1 base and the J segment 4 bases; nucleotides outside the gene matches: 10. Per germline, CDR1 SGHKS and CDR2 YYEKEE (reference sequence). The CDR3 has 17 residues. Here the CDR3 reads CASSLFGRGENNEKLFF. The CDR3 nucleotides read TGTGCCAGCAGCTTGTTTGGCAGGGGGGAAAATAATGAAAAACTGTTTTTT. Filled out from reference TRBV5-5 and TRBJ1-4, the complete variable domain reads DAGVTQSPTHLIKTRGQQVTLRCSPISGHKSVSWYQQVLGQGPQFIFQYYEKEERGRGNFPDRFSARQFPNYSSELNVNALLLGDSALYLCASSLFGRGENNEKLFFGSGTQLSVL.

This sequence joins TRBV7-2 and TRBJ2-4, with 9 positions matching TRBD1. The CDR3 has 17 residues. V lost 1 base to trimming and J lost 6 bases; unmatched junction nucleotides: 10. The germline gives CDR1 SGHTA, CDR2 FQGNSA. This CDR3 reads CASSLDGGGQGGNIQYF. In DNA form, the CDR3 reads TGTGCCAGCAGCTTAGACGGTGGGGGACAGGGAGGAAACATTCAGTACTTC.

The CDR3 sequence: CSVGGAGGGNQPQHF. Here the CDR3 DNA reads TGCAGCGTGGGAGGGGCTGGGGGCGGCAATCAGCCCCAGCATTTT. The chain carries TRBV29-1 and TRBJ1-5, with a weak D call TRBD1 (6 bases). The CDR3 is 15 residues long. Germline assignment: CDR1 SQVTM and CDR2 ANQGSEA. The V end lost 6 bases, the J end lost 2 bases, and 17 bases lay between the germline ends. Together with reference TRBV29-1 and TRBJ1-5, the CDR3 gives the full variable domain: SAVISQKPSRDICQRGTSLTIQCQVDSQVTMMFWYRQQPGQSLTLIATANQGSEATYESGFVIDKFPISRPNLTFSTLTVSNMSPEDSSIYLCSVGGAGGGNQPQHFGDGTRLSIL.

This chain uses TRBV14 with TRBJ2-7, with TRBD1 as a possible D gene (5 bases). The V end lost 4 bases, the J end lost 1 base, and 20 bases lay between the germline ends. Per the germline V gene, CDR1 is SGHDN and CDR2 is FVKESK. This CDR3 has 17 amino acids. Written as DNA, the CDR3 is TGTGCCAGCAGCCCCCCAGTGGGCAGGGCCGGATCCTACGAGCAGTACTTC. Translating gives CASSPPVGRAGSYEQYF.

The CDR3 DNA is TGTGCCACCAGCGCCGGGACATATGGCTACACCTTC. The encoded protein is CATSAGTYGYTF. The V and J genes are TRBV24-1 and TRBJ1-2; D possibly corresponds to TRBD1 (6 bases). The CDR3 spans 12 residues. With 7 bases removed from V and 5 bases from J, the gap between germline ends came to 10 bases. Per the germline V gene, CDR1 is KGHDR and CDR2 is SFDVKD.

This clone was recorded at least ten times. The chain joins TRBV6-2 or TRBV6-3 to TRBJ1-1, with D perhaps TRBD1 (5 bases). CDR1 MNHEY and CDR2 SVGEGT come from the germline V gene. The CDR3 covers 15 residues. V was pared by 2 bases and J by 4 bases, with 14 bases between. CDR3 in amino acids: CASSYGAAWGTEAFF. The CDR3 DNA reads TGTGCCAGCAGTTACGGGGCGGCCTGGGGCACTGAAGCTTTCTTT.

The chain is built from TRBV10-3 and TRBJ2-7; TRBD1 matches 9 bases. The CDR3 loop spans 17 amino acids. Germline CDR1 is ENHRY and CDR2 is SYGVKD. V gave up 0 bases and J gave up 0 bases; unmatched junction bases: 6. The CDR3 here is CAISESLGTGSSYEQYF. DNA of the CDR3: TGTGCCATCAGTGAGTCGCTCGGGACAGGGAGCTCCTACGAGCAGTACTTC.

On this clone: Compared with germline, one end of the junction differs, possibly owing to a read error. The chain joins TRBV6-5 to TRBJ1-1, with TRBD1 matching 7 bases. The CDR3 length is 11 residues. In germline, CDR1 is MNHEY, CDR2 SVGAGI. The CDR3 here is CASSSPPGTVF. Written as DNA, the CDR3 is TGTGCCAGCAGTTCGCCCCCCGGGACAGTCTTT.

This clone was seen a few times. The chain employs TRBV28 and TRBJ1-2; the D is unclear. Between the trimmed V and J ends, which lost 6 bases and 1 base, there was a span of 12 bases. The CDR3 is 14 residues long. Germline CDR1 reads MDHEN; CDR2 reads SYDVKM. This chain's CDR3 is CASRPAGLNYGYTF. As DNA, the CDR3 is TGTGCCAGCAGACCTGCAGGTCTTAACTATGGCTACACCTTC.

V usage is TRBV19 and J usage is TRBJ1-4; 11 nucleotides agree with TRBD1. Germline V CDR1 and CDR2: LNHDA, SQIVND (reference sequence). The V segment lost 3 bases and the J segment 7 bases; nucleotides outside the gene matches: 10. The CDR3 is made up of 17 amino acids. CDR3 region: CASSIPRDRGRFEKLFF. The CDR3 nucleotides are TGTGCCAGTAGTATCCCCCGGGACAGGGGGAGGTTTGAAAAACTGTTTTTT.

The V call is TRBV5-6, the J call TRBJ2-3; D not resolved. CDR1 is SGHDT, CDR2 YYEEEE, per germline. The CDR3 is 15 residues long. V lost 2 bases and J 1 base, leaving 11 bases between the germline ends. The CDR3 DNA follows: TGTGCCAGCAGCTTCCTACCTCCGGGCACAGATACGCAGTATTTT. This encodes CASSFLPPGTDTQYF.

The V call is TRBV19, the J call TRBJ1-1; D may be TRBD1 (5 bases). The V gene's germline CDR1 is LNHDA and CDR2 SQIVND (reference sequence). Trimming stripped 0 bases from V and 6 bases from J, with 8 bases between. This CDR3 has 13 amino acids. The CDR3 sequence: CASSIDPRAEAFF. CDR3 DNA: TGTGCCAGTAGTATAGATCCCAGGGCTGAAGCTTTCTTT.

V and J are TRBV2 and TRBJ2-5; 7 nucleotides agree with TRBD1. CDR3 length: 15 residues. From germline, CDR1 is SNHLY and CDR2 FYNNEI. V was clipped by 5 bases and J by 2 bases; unmatched bases: 8. Here the CDR3 DNA reads TGTGCCAGCAGTAAGACAGGGTGGGGACAAGAGACCCAGTACTTC. Amino acid sequence: CASSKTGWGQETQYF.

V is TRBV27 and J is TRBJ1-6; TRBD1 might be the D (6 bases). Germline CDR1 and CDR2: MNHEY and SMNVEV (reference sequence). This CDR3 region has 16 residues. Between the trimmed V and J ends, which lost 4 bases and 4 bases, there was a span of 14 bases. The CDR3 sequence: CASSSGQIDYNSPLHF. DNA of the CDR3: TGTGCCAGCAGTTCAGGACAGATCGATTATAATTCACCCCTCCACTTT.

This chain connects TRBV27 to TRBJ1-2; tentative D call: TRBD1 (6 bases). Germline V gene lookup returns CDR1 MNHEY and CDR2 SMNVEV (reference sequence). The CDR3 sequence is 15 residues long. V was clipped by 2 bases and J by 0 bases, with 10 bases between them. The DNA for the CDR3 is TGTGCCAGCAGTTTAAACAGGGCCTCTAACTATGGCTACACCTTC. Amino acids: CASSLNRASNYGYTF.

The chain uses TRBV4-3 and TRBJ2-5; the match to TRBD1 covers 8 bases. V dropped 4 bases and J dropped 4; count of bases not matched to a gene: 14. In germline, CDR1 is LGHNA, CDR2 YSLEER. CDR3 length: 17 residues. The CDR3 DNA follows: TGCGCCAGCAGCCGCCGAAATCAGGGGGCTGGGGGAGAGACCCAGTACTTC. It encodes CASSRRNQGAGGETQYF.

This sequence joins TRBV19 and TRBJ1-1; TRBD1 might be the D (6 bases). Germline loops: CDR1 LNHDA, CDR2 SQIVND (reference sequence). This CDR3 has 14 residues. The V end was cut by 4 bases, the J end by 1 base, with 10 bases between. The CDR3 here is CASSTQQGNTEAFF. CDR3 DNA sequence: TGTGCCAGTAGTACCCAACAGGGGAACACTGAAGCTTTCTTT.

The chain employs TRBV6-2 or TRBV6-3 and TRBJ1-5; D remains ambiguous. V was clipped by 3 bases and J by 6 bases, with 6 bases between them. The CDR3 sequence is 12 residues long. Germline CDR1 MNHEY, CDR2 SVGEGT. The CDR3 region is CASSYRSQPQHF. DNA of the CDR3: TGTGCCAGCAGTTATCGGTCTCAGCCCCAGCATTTT.

The rearrangement uses TRBV6-1 and TRBJ1-1, with a tentative D call TRBD1 (6 bases). There are 15 residues in the CDR3. From germline, CDR1 is MNHNS and CDR2 SASEGT. The ends were cut back, 1 base at V and 2 bases at J, with 11 bases in the middle. CDR3 sequence reads: CASSEEGGHNTEAFF. The CDR3, as DNA: TGTGCCAGCAGTGAAGAGGGGGGGCATAACACTGAAGCTTTCTTT.

The V and J genes are TRBV19 and TRBJ1-2; 8 bases align to TRBD1. The CDR3 covers 14 residues. Germline CDR1 is LNHDA and CDR2 is SQIVND (reference sequence). V trimming: 6 bases; J trimming: 4 bases; junction bases outside the gene matches: 7. The CDR3 DNA sequence: TGTGCCAGTAGCCTAGGACAGGGCCCCTATGGCTACACCTTC. It is translated as CASSLGQGPYGYTF.